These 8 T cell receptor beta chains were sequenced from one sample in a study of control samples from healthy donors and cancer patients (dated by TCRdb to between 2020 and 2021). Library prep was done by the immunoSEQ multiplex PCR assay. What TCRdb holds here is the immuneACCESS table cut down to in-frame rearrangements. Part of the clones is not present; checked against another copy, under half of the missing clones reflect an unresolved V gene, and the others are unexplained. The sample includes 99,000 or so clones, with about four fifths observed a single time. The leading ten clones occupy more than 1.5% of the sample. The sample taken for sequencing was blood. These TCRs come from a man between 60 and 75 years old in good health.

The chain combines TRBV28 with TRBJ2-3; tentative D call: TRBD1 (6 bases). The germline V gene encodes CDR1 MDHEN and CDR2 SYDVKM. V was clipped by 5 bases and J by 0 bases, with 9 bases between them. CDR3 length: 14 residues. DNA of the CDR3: TGTGCCAGCAGTCAAGGGGGTAGCACAGATACGCAGTATTTT. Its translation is CASSQGGSTDTQYF.

CDR3 amino acids: CAIMLGMNTEAFF. The CDR3, as DNA: TGTGCCATCATGTTGGGTATGAACACTGAAGCTTTCTTT. The V gene is TRBV10-3, the J gene TRBJ1-1; D unclear. V dropped 7 bases and J dropped 0 bases, with 9 bases sitting between them. This CDR3 has 13 amino acids. CDR1 and CDR2 from the germline V gene are ENHRY and SYGVKD.

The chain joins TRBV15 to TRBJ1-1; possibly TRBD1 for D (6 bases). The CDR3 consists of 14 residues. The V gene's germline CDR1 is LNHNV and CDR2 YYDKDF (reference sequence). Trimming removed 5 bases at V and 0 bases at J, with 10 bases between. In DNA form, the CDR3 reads TGTGCCACCAGCTGGACAGATTTGAACACTGAAGCTTTCTTT. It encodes CATSWTDLNTEAFF.

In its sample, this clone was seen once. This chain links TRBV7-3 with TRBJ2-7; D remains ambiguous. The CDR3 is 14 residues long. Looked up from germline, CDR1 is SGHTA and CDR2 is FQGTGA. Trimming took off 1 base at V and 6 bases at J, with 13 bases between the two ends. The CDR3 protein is CASSLMSTRTEQYF. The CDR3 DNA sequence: TGTGCCAGCAGCTTAATGTCTACCCGGACCGAGCAGTACTTC.

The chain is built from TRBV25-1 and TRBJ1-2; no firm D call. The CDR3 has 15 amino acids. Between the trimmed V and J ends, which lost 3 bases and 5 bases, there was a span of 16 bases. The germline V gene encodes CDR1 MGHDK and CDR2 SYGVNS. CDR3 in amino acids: CASSEAGNRIYGYTF. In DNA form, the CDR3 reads TGTGCCAGCAGTGAGGCAGGAAATAGGATTTATGGCTACACCTTC.

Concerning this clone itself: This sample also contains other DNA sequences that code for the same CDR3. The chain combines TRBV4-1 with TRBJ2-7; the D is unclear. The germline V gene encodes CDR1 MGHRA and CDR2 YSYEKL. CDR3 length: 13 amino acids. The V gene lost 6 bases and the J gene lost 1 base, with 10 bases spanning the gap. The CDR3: CASSPATSYEQYF. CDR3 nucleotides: TGCGCCAGCAGTCCGGCCACATCCTACGAGCAGTACTTC.

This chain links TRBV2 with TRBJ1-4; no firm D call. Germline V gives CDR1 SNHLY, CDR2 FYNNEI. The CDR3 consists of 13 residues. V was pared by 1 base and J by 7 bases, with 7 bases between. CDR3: CASSEVNVEKLFF. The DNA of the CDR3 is TGTGCCAGCAGTGAAGTTAACGTTGAAAAACTGTTTTTT. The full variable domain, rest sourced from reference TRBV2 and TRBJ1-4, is EPEVTQTPSHQVTQMGQEVILRCVPISNHLYFYWYRQILGQKVEFLVSFYNNEISEKSEIFDDQFSVERPDGSNFTLKIRSTKLEDSAMYFCASSEVNVEKLFFGSGTQLSVL.

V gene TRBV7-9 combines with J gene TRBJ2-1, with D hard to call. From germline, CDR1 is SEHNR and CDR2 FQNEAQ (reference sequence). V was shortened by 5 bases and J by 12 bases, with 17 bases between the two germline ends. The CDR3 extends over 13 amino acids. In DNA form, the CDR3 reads TGTGCCAGCAGCATCCCGGCGTCTGCCGTGCAGTTCTTC. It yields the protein CASSIPASAVQFF.